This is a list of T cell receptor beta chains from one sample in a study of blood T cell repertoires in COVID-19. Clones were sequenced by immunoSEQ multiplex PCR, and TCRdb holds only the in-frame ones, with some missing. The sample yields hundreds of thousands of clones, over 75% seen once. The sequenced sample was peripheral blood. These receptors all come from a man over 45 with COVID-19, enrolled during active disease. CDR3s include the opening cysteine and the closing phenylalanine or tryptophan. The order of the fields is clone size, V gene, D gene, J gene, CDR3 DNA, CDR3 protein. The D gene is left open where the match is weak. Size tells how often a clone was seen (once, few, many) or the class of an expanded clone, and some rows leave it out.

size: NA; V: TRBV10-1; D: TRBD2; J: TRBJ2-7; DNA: TGCGCCAGCAGTGGGCCGGGACTAGCGGGAGTCGACGAGCAGTACTTC; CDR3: CASSGPGLAGVDEQYF
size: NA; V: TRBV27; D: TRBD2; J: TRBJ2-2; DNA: TGTGCCAGCAGGGGACTAGCGGGAGGGAACACCGGGGAGCTGTTTTTT; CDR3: CASRGLAGGNTGELFF
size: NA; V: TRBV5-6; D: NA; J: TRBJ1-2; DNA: TGTGCCAGCAGCTTGGCTGTTTGGGCAGAGAGTAACTATGGCTACACCTTC; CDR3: CASSLAVWAESNYGYTF
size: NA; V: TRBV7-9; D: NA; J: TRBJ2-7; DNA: TGTGCCAGCAGCTCAACTAGAGGCAGGACCTACGAGCAGTACTTC; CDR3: CASSSTRGRTYEQYF
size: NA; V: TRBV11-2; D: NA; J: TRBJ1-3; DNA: TGTGCCAGCAGCTTAACGACAGACGACTCTGGAAACACCATATATTTT; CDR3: CASSLTTDDSGNTIYF
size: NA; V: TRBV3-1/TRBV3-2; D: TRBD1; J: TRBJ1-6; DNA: TGTGCCAGCAGGACAGGGTTTTCACCCCTCCACTTT; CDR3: CASRTGFSPLHF
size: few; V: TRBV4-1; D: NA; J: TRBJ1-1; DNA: TGCGCCAGCAGACTAGCTGGTATGAACACTGAAGCTTTCTTT; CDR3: CASRLAGMNTEAFF
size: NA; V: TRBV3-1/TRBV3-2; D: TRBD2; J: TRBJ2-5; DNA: TGTGCCAGCAGCCCGACCCCTGCTAGCGGGAGATCCCAAGAGACCCAGTACTTC; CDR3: CASSPTPASGRSQETQYF
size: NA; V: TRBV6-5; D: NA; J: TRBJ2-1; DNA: TGTGCCAGCAGTTACTTCAGGGGTGGGGATGAGCAGTTCTTC; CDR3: CASSYFRGGDEQFF
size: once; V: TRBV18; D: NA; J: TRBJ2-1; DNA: TGTGCCAGCTCGCCGGGACAGGGGGCAACTAGCGGGAGGTTGTATGAGCAGTTCTTC; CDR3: CASSPGQGATSGRLYEQFF
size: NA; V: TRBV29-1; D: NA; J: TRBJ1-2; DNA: TGCAGCGTCCAAAAGGCGGGCTATGGCTACACCTTC; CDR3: CSVQKAGYGYTF
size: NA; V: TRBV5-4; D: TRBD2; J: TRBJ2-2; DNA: TGTGCCAGCAGCTTGTCTAGCGGGTTGGAGCTGTTTTTT; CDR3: CASSLSSGLELFF
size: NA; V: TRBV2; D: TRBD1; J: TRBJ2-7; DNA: TGTGCCAGCAGCAGGGGGACAGCCTACGAGCAGTACTTC; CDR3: CASSRGTAYEQYF
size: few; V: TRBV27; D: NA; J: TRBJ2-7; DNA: TGTGCCAGCAGTTTTACTCCCGGTCACGAGCAGTACTTC; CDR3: CASSFTPGHEQYF
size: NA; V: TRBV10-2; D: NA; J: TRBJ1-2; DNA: TGCGCCAGCAGTGAGTCGAAAGGGAGCGGCTACACCTTC; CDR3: CASSESKGSGYTF